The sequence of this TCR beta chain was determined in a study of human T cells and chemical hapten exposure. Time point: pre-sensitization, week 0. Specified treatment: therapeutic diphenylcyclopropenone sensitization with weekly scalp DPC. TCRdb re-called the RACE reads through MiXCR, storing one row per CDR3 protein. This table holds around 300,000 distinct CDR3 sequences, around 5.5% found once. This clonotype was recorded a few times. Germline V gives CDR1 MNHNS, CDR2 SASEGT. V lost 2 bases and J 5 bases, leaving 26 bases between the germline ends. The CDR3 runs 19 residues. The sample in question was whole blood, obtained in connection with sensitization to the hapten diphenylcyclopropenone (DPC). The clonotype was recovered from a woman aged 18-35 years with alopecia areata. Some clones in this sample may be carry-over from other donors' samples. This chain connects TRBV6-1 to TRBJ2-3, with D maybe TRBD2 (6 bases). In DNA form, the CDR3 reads TGTGCCAGCAGTGAATACCAGCGGAGGGAGACCTACCTCAAAGATACGCAGTATTTT. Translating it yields CASSEYQRRETYLKDTQYF.